The entry that follows covers one TCR beta chain sequence. Its antigen is undetermined. This PCR relied on a set of 60 Vbeta primers and 13 Jbeta primers. The repertoire was sequenced with immunoSEQ multiplex PCR; TCRdb's copy has only in-frame clones and lacks some. The sample includes about 110,000 clones, more than 60% of them seen just once. The CDR3 loop spans 14 amino acids. J lost 4 bases, V lost 5 bases, and 5 bases had no gene match. Per the germline V gene, CDR1 is MNHEY and CDR2 is SVGAGI. The data stem from a study of cytomegalovirus exposure and HLA in healthy donors. Study-level findings and limits: Around 18,000 TCR beta sequences were associated with HLA alleles at 0.05 false discovery rate in a later analysis. Presence/absence analysis assumed near-uniform sequencing depth across donors. With later analysis, a missense DCLRE1C variant became linked to TCR beta V- and J-gene trimming.

The material sequenced was PBMCs. The chain recombines TRBV6-5 with TRBJ1-1, with TRBD1 matching 9 bases. The receptor's source is a woman aged 45-65 years in good health and CMV-seropositive. The CDR3 region is CASSKQGAFTEAFF. CDR3 bases: TGTGCCAGCAGTAAACAGGGGGCCTTCACTGAAGCTTTCTTT.